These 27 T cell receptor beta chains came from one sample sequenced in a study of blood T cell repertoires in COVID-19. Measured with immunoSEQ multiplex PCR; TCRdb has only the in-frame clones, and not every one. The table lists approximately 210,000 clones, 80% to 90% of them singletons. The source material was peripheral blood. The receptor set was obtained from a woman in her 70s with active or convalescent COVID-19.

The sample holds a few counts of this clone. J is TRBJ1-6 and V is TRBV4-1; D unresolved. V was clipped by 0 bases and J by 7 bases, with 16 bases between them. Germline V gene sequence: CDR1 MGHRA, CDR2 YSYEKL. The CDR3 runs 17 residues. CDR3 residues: CASSQEALRRTNSPLHF. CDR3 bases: TGCGCCAGCAGCCAAGAAGCCCTGAGGAGGACCAATTCACCCCTCCACTTT.

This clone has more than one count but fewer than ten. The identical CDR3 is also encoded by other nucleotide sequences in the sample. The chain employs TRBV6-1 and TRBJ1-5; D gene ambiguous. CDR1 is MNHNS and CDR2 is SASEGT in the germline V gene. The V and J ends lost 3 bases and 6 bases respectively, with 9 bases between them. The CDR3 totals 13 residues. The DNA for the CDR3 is TGTGCCAGCAGTGAGGGGAGGCGTCAGCCCCAGCATTTT. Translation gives CASSEGRRQPQHF.

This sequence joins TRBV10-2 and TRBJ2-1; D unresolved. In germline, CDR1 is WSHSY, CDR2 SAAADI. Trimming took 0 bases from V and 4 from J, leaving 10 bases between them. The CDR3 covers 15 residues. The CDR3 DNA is TGCGCCAGCAGTGAGTCGATACAACCATACAATGAGCAGTTCTTC. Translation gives CASSESIQPYNEQFF.

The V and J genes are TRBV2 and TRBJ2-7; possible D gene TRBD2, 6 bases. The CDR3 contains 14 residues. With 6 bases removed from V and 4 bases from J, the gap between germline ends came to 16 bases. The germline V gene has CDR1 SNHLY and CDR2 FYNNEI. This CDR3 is CASRVLAQAYEQYF. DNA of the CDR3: TGTGCCAGCAGAGTCCTAGCGCAGGCTTACGAGCAGTACTTC. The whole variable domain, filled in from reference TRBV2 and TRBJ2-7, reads EPEVTQTPSHQVTQMGQEVILRCVPISNHLYFYWYRQILGQKVEFLVSFYNNEISEKSEIFDDQFSVERPDGSNFTLKIRSTKLEDSAMYFCASRVLAQAYEQYFGPGTRLTVT.

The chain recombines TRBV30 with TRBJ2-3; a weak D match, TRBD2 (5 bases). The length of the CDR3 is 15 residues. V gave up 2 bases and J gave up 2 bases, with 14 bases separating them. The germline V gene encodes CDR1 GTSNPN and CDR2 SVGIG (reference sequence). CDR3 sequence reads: CAWSPPAGLTDTQYF. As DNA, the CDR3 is TGTGCCTGGAGTCCCCCCGCGGGTCTCACAGATACGCAGTATTTT.

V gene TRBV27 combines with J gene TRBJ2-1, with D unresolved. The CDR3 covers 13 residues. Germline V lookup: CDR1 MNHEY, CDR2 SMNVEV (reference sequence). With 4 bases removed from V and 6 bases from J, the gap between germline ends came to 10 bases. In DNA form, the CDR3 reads TGTGCCAGCAGTTCCCCGAACGGCAATGAGCAGTTCTTC. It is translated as CASSSPNGNEQFF.

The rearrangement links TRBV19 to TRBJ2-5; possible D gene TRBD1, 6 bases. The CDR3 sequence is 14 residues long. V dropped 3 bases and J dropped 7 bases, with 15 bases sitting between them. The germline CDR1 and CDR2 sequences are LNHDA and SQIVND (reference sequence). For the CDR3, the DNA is TGTGCCAGTAGTATTTCAGGGGATCGGGGGACCCAGTACTTC. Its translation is CASSISGDRGTQYF.

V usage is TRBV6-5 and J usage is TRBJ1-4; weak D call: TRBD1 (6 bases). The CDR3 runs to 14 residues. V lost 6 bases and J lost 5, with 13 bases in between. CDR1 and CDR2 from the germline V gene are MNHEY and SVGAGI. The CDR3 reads CASSQGQTNEKLFF. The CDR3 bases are TGTGCCAGCAGCCAAGGACAGACGAATGAAAAACTGTTTTTT.

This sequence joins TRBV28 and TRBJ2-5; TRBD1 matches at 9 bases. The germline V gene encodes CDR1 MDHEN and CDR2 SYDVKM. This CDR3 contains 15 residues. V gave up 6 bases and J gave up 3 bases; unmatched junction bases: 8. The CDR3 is CASSLGGQGEETQYF. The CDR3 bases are TGTGCCAGCAGCCTGGGGGGACAGGGAGAAGAGACCCAGTACTTC. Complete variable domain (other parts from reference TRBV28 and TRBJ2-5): DVKVTQSSRYLVKRTGEKVFLECVQDMDHENMFWYRQDPGLGLRLIYFSYDVKMKEKGDIPEGYSVSREKKERFSLILESASTNQTSMYLCASSLGGQGEETQYFGPGTRLLVL.

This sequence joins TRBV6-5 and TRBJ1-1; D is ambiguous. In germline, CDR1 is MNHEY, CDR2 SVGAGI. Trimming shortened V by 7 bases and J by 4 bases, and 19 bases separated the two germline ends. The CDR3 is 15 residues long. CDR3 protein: CASTTGSAGGTEAFF. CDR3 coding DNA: TGTGCCAGCACCACCGGATCTGCGGGTGGCACTGAAGCTTTCTTT.

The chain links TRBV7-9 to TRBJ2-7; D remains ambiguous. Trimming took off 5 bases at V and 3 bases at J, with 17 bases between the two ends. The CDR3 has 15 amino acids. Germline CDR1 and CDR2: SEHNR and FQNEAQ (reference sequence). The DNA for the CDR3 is TGTGCCAGCAGCCCCCTGGGCTCTAAGGACTACGAGCAGTACTTC. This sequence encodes CASSPLGSKDYEQYF.

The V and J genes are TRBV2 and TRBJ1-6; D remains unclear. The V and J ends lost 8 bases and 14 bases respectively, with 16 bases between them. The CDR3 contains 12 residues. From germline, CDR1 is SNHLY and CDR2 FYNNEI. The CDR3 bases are TGTGCCAGCTTAGACAAACAGAGAGCCCTCCACTTT. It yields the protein CASLDKQRALHF.

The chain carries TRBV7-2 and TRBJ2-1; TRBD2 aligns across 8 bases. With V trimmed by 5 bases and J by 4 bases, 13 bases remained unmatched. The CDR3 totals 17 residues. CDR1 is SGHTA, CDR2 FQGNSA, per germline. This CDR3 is CASSPWAAGGPYNEQFF. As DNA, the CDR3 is TGTGCCAGCAGCCCTTGGGCTGCGGGAGGCCCTTACAATGAGCAGTTCTTC.

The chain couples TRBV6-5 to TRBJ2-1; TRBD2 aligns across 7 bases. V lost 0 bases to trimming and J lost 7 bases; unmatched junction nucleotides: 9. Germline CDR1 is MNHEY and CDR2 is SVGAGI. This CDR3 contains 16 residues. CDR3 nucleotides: TGTGCCAGCAGTTACTCCGGTGGCGGGAGTAGAAATGAGCAGTTCTTC. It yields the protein CASSYSGGGSRNEQFF.

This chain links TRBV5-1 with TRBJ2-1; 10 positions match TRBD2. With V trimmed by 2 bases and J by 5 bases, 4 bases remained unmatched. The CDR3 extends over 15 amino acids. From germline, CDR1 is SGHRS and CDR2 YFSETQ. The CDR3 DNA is TGCGCCAGCAGCTTTCGGACTAGCGGAGACAATGAGCAGTTCTTC. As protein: CASSFRTSGDNEQFF.

CDR3 in amino acids: CASRSRSGIYNEQFF. The CDR3 DNA sequence: TGTGCCAGCCGGTCGCGATCAGGGATCTACAATGAGCAGTTCTTC. The J gene is TRBJ2-1, the V gene TRBV2; D might be TRBD1 (5 bases). Trimming took 8 bases from V and 3 from J, leaving 17 bases between them. CDR3 length: 15 amino acids. In germline, CDR1 is SNHLY, CDR2 FYNNEI.

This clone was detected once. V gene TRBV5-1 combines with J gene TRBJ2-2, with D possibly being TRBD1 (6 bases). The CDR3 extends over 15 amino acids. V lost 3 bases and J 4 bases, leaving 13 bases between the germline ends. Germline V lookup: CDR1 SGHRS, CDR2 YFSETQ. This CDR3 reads CASSSPQGTTGELFF. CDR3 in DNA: TGCGCCAGCAGCTCCCCACAGGGTACCACCGGGGAGCTGTTTTTT.

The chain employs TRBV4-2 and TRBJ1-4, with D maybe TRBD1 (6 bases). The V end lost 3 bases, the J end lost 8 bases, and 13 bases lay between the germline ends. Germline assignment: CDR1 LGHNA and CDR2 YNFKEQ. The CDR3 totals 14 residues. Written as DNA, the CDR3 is TGTGCCAGCAGCCACACAGGGAGGGACGAAAAACTGTTTTTT. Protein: CASSHTGRDEKLFF.

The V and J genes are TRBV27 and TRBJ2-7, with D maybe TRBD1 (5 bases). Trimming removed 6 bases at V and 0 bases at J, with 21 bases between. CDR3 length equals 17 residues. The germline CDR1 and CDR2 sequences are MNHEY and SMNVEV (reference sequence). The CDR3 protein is CASRPHADTLGSYEQYF. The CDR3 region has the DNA TGTGCCAGCAGACCTCATGCGGACACGCTGGGCTCCTACGAGCAGTACTTC.

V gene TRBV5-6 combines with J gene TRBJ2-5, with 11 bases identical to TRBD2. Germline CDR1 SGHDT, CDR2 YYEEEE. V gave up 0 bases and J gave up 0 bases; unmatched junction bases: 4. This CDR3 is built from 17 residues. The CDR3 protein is CASSLELAGAYQETQYF. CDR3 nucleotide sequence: TGTGCCAGCAGCTTGGAACTAGCGGGAGCGTACCAAGAGACCCAGTACTTC. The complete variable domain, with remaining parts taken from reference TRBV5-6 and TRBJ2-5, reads DAGVTQSPTHLIKTRGQQVTLRCSPKSGHDTVSWYQQALGQGPQFIFQYYEEEERQRGNFPDRFSGHQFPNYSSELNVNALLLGDSALYLCASSLELAGAYQETQYFGPGTRLLVL.

The CDR3 is CASSLRTGVNTEAFF. The CDR3 DNA is TGTGCCAGCAGCTTGCGCACAGGGGTGAACACTGAAGCTTTCTTT. The rearrangement links TRBV5-6 to TRBJ1-1; 7 positions match TRBD1. Trimming cost V 1 base and J 0 bases; bases outside gene matches: 3. The CDR3 loop spans 15 amino acids. Per germline, CDR1 SGHDT and CDR2 YYEEEE.

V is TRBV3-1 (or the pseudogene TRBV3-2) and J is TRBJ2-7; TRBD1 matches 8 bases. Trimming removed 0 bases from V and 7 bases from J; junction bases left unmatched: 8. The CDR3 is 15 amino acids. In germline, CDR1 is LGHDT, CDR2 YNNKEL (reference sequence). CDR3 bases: TGTGCCAGCAGCCAAGATAGGCAGGGGGCGGGGGAGCAGTACTTC. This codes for CASSQDRQGAGEQYF.

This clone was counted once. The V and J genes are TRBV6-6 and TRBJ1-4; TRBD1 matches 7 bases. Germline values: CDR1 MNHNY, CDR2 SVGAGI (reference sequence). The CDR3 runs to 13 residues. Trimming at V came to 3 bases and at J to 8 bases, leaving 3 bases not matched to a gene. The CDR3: CASSYYRGEKLFF. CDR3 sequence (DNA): TGTGCCAGCAGTTATTACAGGGGCGAAAAACTGTTTTTT.

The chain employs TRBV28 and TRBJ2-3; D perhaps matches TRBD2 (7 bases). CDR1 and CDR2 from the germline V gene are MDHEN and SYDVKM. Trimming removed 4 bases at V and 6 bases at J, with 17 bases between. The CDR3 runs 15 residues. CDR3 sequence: CASSSRGAGRDTQYF. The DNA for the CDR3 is TGTGCCAGCAGTTCCCGGGGGGCGGGAAGGGATACGCAGTATTTT.

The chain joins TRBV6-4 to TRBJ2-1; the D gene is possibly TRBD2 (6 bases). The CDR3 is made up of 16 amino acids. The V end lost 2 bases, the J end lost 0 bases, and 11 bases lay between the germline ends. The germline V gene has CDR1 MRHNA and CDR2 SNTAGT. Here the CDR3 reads CASSDDAGTSYNEQFF. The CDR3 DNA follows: TGTGCCAGCAGTGACGACGCGGGGACCTCCTACAATGAGCAGTTCTTC.

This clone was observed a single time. The CDR3 sequence is CASSLRDTTNEQFF. The CDR3 coding sequence is TGCGCCAGCAGCTTGAGAGACACAACTAATGAGCAGTTCTTC. The rearrangement joins TRBV5-1 to TRBJ2-1; unclear D gene. The CDR3 spans 14 residues. V was pared by 1 base and J by 7 bases, with 12 bases between. The germline gives CDR1 SGHRS, CDR2 YFSETQ.

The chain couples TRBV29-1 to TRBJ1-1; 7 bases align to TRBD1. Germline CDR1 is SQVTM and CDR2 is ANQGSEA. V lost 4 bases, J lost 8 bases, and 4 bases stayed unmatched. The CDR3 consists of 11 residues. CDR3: CSVAGQAEAFF. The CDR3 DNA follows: TGCAGCGTTGCTGGACAGGCCGAAGCTTTCTTT.